The text below deals with one T cell receptor beta chain. Amplification of TCR beta CDR3 regions used RNA as the template. With the HTBI primer set, the TCR CDR3 went through a first round of RT-PCR. TCRdb analysed the multiplex PCR reads with MiXCR anew, one entry per CDR3 protein. The sample carries approximately 500,000 distinct CDR3 sequences, 40% to 55% recorded once. CDR3 length: 15 residues. CDR1 is MNHNY, CDR2 SVGAGI, per germline (reference sequence). The V end was cut by 4 bases, the J end by 16 bases, with 25 bases between. The data belong to a study of T cells in Graves' hyperthyroidism and ophthalmopathy.

Sequenced material: peripheral blood or thyroid tissue (not recorded which). The origin of this receptor is a woman between 18 and 29 years old with Graves' hyperthyroidism. This chain links TRBV6-6 with TRBJ1-4, with D possibly being TRBD1 (5 bases). For the CDR3, the DNA is TGTGCCAGCAGTTCAATGACAGCCTGGGGTGAAAAGCCGTTTTTT. Translating it yields CASSSMTAWGEKPFF.